The clone carrying this TCR beta chain has ten or more counts. Its antigen is not known. Researchers amplified the TCR beta CDR3 regions from RNA transcripts. Primed by the HTBI set, a first-round RT-PCR was run on the TCR CDR3. TCRdb re-analysed the multiplex PCR reads in MiXCR, keeping a single row per CDR3 protein. The table has roughly 750,000 distinct CDR3 sequences, roughly 17% seen once. Germline V CDR1 and CDR2: SEHNR, FQNEAQ (reference sequence). The CDR3 is 18 residues long. With 5 bases removed from V and 1 base from J, the gap between germline ends came to 20 bases. This specimen belongs to a study of T cells in Graves' hyperthyroidism and ophthalmopathy. Points from the study as a whole: Most thyroid-expanded clonotypes above 0.001 were also found in blood. Ophthalmopathy stood apart from stable hyperthyroidism in a 13 V-J model.

The sequencing input was blood. The sequence was obtained from a man aged 18 to 29 with Graves' hyperthyroidism. The V call is TRBV7-9, the J call TRBJ2-2, with D perhaps TRBD2 (6 bases). The CDR3 DNA is TGTGCCAGCAGCACCGACCCCTTTGCGGGACGGAACACCGGGGAGCTGTTTTTT. Translation gives CASSTDPFAGRNTGELFF.